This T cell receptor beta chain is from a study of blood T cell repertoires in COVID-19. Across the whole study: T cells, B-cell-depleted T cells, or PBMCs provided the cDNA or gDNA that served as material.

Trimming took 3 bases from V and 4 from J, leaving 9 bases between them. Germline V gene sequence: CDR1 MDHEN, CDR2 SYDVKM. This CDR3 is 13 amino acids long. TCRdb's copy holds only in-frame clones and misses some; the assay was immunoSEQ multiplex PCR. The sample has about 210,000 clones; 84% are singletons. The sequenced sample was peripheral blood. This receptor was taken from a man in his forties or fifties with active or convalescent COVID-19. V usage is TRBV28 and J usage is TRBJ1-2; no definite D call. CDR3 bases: TGTGCCAGCAGTTTGGGCACCTCCTATGGCTACACCTTC. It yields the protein CASSLGTSYGYTF.